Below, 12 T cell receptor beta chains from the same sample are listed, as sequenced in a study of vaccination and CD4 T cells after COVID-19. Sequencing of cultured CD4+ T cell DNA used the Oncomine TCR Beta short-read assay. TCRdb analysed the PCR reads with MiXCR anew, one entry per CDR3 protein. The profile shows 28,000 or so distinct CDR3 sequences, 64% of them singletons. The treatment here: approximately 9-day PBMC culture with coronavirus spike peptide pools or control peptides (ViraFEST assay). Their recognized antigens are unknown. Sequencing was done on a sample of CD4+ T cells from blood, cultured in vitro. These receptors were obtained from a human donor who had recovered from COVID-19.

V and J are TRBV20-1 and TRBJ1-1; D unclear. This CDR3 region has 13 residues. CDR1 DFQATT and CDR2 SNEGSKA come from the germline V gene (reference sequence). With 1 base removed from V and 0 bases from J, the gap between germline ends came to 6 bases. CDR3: CSARAWVNTEAFF. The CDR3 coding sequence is TGCAGTGCTAGAGCGTGGGTGAACACTGAAGCTTTCTTT.

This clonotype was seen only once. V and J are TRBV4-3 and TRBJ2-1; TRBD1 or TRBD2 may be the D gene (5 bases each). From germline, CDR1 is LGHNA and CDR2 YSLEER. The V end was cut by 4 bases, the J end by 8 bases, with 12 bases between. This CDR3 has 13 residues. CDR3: CASSRTSGYEQFF. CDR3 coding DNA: TGCGCCAGCAGCCGGACAAGCGGTTATGAGCAGTTCTTC.

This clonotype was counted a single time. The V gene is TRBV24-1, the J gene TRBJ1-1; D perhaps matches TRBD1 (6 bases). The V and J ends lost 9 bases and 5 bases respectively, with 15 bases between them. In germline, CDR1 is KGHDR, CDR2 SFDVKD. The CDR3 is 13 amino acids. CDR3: CATSGALGTEAFF. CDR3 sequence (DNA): TGTGCCACCTCGGGGGCCCTGGGGACTGAAGCTTTCTTT.

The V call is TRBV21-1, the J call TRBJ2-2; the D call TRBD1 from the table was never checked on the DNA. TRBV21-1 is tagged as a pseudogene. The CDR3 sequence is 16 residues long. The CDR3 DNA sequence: TGTGCCAGCAGCAAAGAAGGGGTATCGGACACCGGGGAGCTGTTTTTT. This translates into CASSKEGVSDTGELFF.

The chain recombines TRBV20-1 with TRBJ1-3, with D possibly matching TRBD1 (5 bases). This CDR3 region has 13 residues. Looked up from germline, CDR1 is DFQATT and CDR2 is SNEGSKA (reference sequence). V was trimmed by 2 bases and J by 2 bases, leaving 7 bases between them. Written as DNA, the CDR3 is TGCAGTGCTAGAAAAGGGGCTGGAAACACCATATATTTT. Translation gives CSARKGAGNTIYF.

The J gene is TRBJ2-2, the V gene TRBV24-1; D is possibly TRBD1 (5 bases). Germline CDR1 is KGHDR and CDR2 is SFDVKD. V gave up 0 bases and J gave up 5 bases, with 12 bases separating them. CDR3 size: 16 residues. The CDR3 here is CATSDLARVGTGELFF. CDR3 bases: TGTGCCACCAGTGATTTGGCCAGGGTTGGGACCGGGGAGCTGTTTTTT.

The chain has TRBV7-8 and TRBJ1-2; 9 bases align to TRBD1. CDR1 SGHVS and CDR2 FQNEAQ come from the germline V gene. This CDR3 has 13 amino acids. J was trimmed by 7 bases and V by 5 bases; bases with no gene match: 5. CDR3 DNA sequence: TGTGCCAGCAGCCGGGGGACAGGGCTTGGCTACACCTTC. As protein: CASSRGTGLGYTF.

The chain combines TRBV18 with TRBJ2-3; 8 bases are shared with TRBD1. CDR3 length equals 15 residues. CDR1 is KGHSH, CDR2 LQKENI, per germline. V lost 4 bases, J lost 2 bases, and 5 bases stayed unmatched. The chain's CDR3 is CASSLLTGATDTQYF. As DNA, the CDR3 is TGTGCCAGCTCACTCCTGACAGGGGCCACAGATACGCAGTATTTT.

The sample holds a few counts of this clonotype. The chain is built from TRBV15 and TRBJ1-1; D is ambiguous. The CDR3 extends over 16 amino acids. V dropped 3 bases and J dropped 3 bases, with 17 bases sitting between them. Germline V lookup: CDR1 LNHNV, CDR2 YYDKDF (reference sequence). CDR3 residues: CATSSRGREWDTEAFF. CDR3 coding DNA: TGTGCCACCAGCAGTAGAGGGCGGGAGTGGGACACTGAAGCTTTCTTT.

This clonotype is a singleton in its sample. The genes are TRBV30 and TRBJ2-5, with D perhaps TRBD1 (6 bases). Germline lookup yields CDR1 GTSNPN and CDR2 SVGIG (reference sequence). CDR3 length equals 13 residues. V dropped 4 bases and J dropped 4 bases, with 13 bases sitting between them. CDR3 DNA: TGTGCCTGGAATGACAGGTGGGGAGAGACCCAGTACTTC. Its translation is CAWNDRWGETQYF.

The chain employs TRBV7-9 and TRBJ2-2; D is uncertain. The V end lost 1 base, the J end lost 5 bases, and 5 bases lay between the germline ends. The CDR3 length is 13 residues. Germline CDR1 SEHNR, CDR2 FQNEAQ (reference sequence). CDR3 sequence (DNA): TGTGCCAGCAGCTTAGGTGGTACCGGGGAGCTGTTTTTT. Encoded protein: CASSLGGTGELFF.

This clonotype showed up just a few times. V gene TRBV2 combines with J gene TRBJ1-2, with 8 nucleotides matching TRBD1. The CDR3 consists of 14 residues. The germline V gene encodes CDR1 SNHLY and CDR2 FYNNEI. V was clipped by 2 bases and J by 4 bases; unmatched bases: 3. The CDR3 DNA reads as TGTGCCAGCAGTGAACAGGGGGCGGGCTATGGCTACACCTTC. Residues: CASSEQGAGYGYTF.